This TCR beta chain was profiled in a study of Ad26.COV2.S vaccination and SARS-CoV-2 variants. Points on this clone: Antigen unknown.

V dropped 5 bases and J dropped 3 bases, with 12 bases sitting between them. This CDR3 region has 13 residues. In germline, CDR1 is SGHRS, CDR2 YFSETQ. Overall study results and limits: Marked by substantial breadth, spike-specific CD8+ and CD4+ T cell responses were reportedly seen after vaccination. In TCR breadth and depth analyses, total T cell responses may have been underestimated.

Treatment defined: over 15 received Ad26.COV2.S at low or high dose, single or two shots; 5 received placebo; per-sample allocation not given. Material that was analyzed had been drawn on day 63 after the first vaccine or placebo injection. Sequencing was performed with immunoSEQ multiplex PCR; in TCRdb, only in-frame clones are kept and a portion is missing. The table shows about 440,000 clones, with roughly 91% occurring only once. The genes are TRBV5-1 and TRBJ2-7, with D possibly being TRBD1 or TRBD2 (5 bases each). This TCR was recovered from a person between 18 and 65 years old who received the Ad26.COV2.S COVID-19 vaccine or a placebo. The source was peripheral blood, collected in a trial of Ad26.COV2.S vaccine versus placebo. CDR3 DNA: TGCGCCAGCAGAGTGGCAGGGAGCTACGAGCAGTACTTC. As protein: CASRVAGSYEQYF.